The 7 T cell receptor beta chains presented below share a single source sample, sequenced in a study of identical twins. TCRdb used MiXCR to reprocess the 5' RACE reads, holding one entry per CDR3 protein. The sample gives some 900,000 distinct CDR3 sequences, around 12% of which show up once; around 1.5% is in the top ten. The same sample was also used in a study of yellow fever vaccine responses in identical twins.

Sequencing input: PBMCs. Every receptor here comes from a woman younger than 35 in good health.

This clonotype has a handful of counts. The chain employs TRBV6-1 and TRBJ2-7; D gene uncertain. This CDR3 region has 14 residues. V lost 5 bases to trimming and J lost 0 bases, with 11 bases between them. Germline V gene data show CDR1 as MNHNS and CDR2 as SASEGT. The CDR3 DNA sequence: TGTGCCAGCAGTCCCCAGGAGAGCTCCTACGAGCAGTACGTC. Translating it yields CASSPQESSYEQYV.

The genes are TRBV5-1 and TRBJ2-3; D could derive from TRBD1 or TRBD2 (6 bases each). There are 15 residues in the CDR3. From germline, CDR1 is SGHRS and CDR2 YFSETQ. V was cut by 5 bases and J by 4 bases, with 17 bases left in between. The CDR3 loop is CASRLRDTVPDTQYF. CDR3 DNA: TGCGCCAGCAGGCTGCGGGACACTGTGCCAGATACGCAGTATTTT.

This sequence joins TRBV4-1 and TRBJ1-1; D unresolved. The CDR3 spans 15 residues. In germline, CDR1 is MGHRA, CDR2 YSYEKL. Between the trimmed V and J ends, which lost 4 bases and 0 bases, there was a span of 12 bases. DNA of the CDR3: TGCGCCAGCAGCCGAACGACGGGGATGAACACTGAAGCTTTCTTT. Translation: CASSRTTGMNTEAFF.

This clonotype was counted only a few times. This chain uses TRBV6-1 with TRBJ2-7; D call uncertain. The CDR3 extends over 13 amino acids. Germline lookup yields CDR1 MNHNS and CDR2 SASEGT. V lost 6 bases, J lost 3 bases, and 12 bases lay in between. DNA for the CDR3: TGTGCCAGCAGCCCTTCGACGGGCTACGAGCAGTACTTC. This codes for CASSPSTGYEQYF.

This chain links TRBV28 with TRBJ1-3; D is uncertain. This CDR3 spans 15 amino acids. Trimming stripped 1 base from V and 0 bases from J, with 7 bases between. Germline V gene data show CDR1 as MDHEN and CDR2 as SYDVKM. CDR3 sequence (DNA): TGTGCCAGCAGTTTATTACTAGACTCTGGAAACACCATATATTTT. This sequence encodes CASSLLLDSGNTIYF.

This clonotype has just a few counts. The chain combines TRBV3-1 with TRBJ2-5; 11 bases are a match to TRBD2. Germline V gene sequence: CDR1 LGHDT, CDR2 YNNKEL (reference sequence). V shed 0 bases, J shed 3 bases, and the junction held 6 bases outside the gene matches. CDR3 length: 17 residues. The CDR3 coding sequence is TGTGCCAGCAGCCAAGATCGGAAACTAGCGGGAGAAGAGACCCAGTACTTC. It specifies CASSQDRKLAGEETQYF.

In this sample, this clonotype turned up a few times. The CDR3 coding sequence is TGTGCCAGCAGCCTTCAAACAGGGTTGACTGAAGCTTTCTTT. Translating gives CASSLQTGLTEAFF. This chain uses TRBV12-3 or TRBV12-4 with TRBJ1-1, with D possibly being TRBD1 (6 bases). The CDR3 has 14 residues. Trimming stripped 6 bases from V and 5 bases from J, with 16 bases between.